Each of the 24 T cell receptor beta chains below was sequenced from the same sample in a study of regulatory T cells in long-lasting Graves disease. Building of the TCR beta libraries involved iRepertoire HTBI primers and Arm-PCR of CDR3 regions. TCRdb re-analysed the multiplex PCR reads in MiXCR, keeping a single row per CDR3 protein. The sample records around 360,000 distinct CDR3 sequences, roughly 16% being singletons. Time point noted: newly diagnosed GD, antithyroid drugs for less than 3 months. RNA from PBMCs was the source of the TCR library. These data are also associated with another study on T cells in Graves' hyperthyroidism and ophthalmopathy.

Sequences were derived from peripheral blood mononuclear cells (PBMCs), sampled at new diagnosis, from a patient treated with antithyroid drugs. The receptor set was obtained from a woman in her late teens or twenties with Graves disease.

In its sample, this clonotype was seen many times. The chain combines TRBV5-1 with TRBJ2-5, with no clear D. V lost 4 bases, J lost 0 bases, and 13 bases lay in between. This CDR3 comprises 15 residues. Germline loops: CDR1 SGHRS, CDR2 YFSETQ. Here the CDR3 reads CASSPDEAYQETQYF. CDR3 sequence (DNA): TGCGCCAGCAGCCCCGACGAGGCGTACCAAGAGACCCAGTACTTC.

This clonotype has a count of ten or more. This rearrangement joins TRBV11-2 to TRBJ2-7; possible D gene TRBD2, 5 bases. With 3 bases removed from V and 3 bases from J, the gap between germline ends came to 12 bases. From germline, CDR1 is SGHAT and CDR2 FQNNGV. This CDR3 has 14 residues. The DNA of the CDR3 is TGTGCCAGCAGCTTGCTAGCTGACATCTACGAGCAGTACTTC. This translates into CASSLLADIYEQYF.

The sample holds many counts of this clonotype. The rearrangement joins TRBV7-6 to TRBJ2-5, with D perhaps matching TRBD1 or TRBD2 (5 bases each). Per germline, CDR1 SGHVS and CDR2 FNYEAQ. V lost 1 base to trimming and J lost 3 bases, with 12 bases between them. The CDR3 covers 15 residues. The CDR3 coding sequence is TGTGCCAGCAGCTTAGGCCAGGGACGGGAAGAGACCCAGTACTTC. Amino acid sequence: CASSLGQGREETQYF.

This clonotype was counted between two and nine times. The chain has TRBV24-1 and TRBJ2-7, with a weak D call TRBD2 (6 bases). The V and J ends lost 5 bases and 3 bases respectively, with 13 bases between them. The CDR3 covers 14 residues. The germline gives CDR1 KGHDR, CDR2 SFDVKD. The CDR3, as DNA: TGTGCCACCAGTGGTGACGGAGGGGACTACGAGCAGTACTTC. It translates to CATSGDGGDYEQYF.

This clonotype has a count of ten or more. The chain couples TRBV7-8 to TRBJ2-7, with D uncertain. The ends were cut back, 4 bases at V and 0 bases at J, with 7 bases in the middle. This CDR3 has 13 residues. Germline V lookup: CDR1 SGHVS, CDR2 FQNEAQ. The CDR3 nucleotides read TGTGCCAGCAGCTCGGGCAGCTCCTACGAGCAGTACTTC. This translates into CASSSGSSYEQYF. The full variable domain, its missing parts supplied by reference TRBV7-8 and TRBJ2-7, is GAGVSQSPRYKVAKRGQDVALRCDPISGHVSLFWYQQALGQGPEFLTYFQNEAQLDKSGLPSDRFFAERPEGSVSTLKIQRTQQEDSAVYLCASSSGSSYEQYFGPGTRLTVT.

V usage is TRBV6-1 and J usage is TRBJ1-1; 7 nucleotides agree with TRBD1. The CDR3 is made up of 14 amino acids. V shed 9 bases, J shed 1 base, and the junction held 8 bases outside the gene matches. Germline V gene data show CDR1 as MNHNS and CDR2 as SASEGT. The CDR3 nucleotides are TGTGCCAGTCCCTCTTGGACAGGGAACACTGAAGCTTTCTTT. It specifies CASPSWTGNTEAFF.

This clonotype has just a few counts. This rearrangement joins TRBV5-1 to TRBJ1-1; TRBD1 matches 9 bases. V lost 3 bases and J lost 5; bases outside the gene matches: 8. Per the germline V gene, CDR1 is SGHRS and CDR2 is YFSETQ. This CDR3 is 15 amino acids long. The CDR3 sequence is CASSYQGQGKTEAFF. CDR3 DNA sequence: TGCGCCAGCAGCTACCAAGGACAGGGGAAAACTGAAGCTTTCTTT.

This clonotype was counted at least ten times. J is TRBJ2-7 and V is TRBV5-1, with 9 bases lining up with TRBD1. CDR1 is SGHRS, CDR2 YFSETQ, per germline. J gave up 1 base and V 4 bases, and 6 bases lay outside the gene matches. This CDR3 is built from 15 residues. The CDR3 loop is CASSILGTGSYEQYF. CDR3 in DNA: TGCGCCAGCAGCATCCTCGGGACAGGGTCCTACGAGCAGTACTTC. Using reference TRBV5-1 and TRBJ2-7 for the parts outside the CDR3, the full variable domain is KAGVTQTPRYLIKTRGQQVTLSCSPISGHRSVSWYQQTPGQGLQFLFEYFSETQRNKGNFPGRFSGRQFSNSRSEMNVSTLELGDSALYLCASSILGTGSYEQYFGPGTRLTVT.

In its sample, this clonotype was seen many times. The chain recombines TRBV30 with TRBJ2-1, with TRBD2 identical over 11 bases. After removal of 3 bases from V and 4 bases from J, the junction contained 5 bases not matched to a gene. This CDR3 contains 15 residues. The V gene's germline CDR1 is GTSNPN and CDR2 SVGIG (reference sequence). This chain's CDR3 is CAWSKLAGVYNEQFF. CDR3 sequence (DNA): TGTGCCTGGAGCAAACTAGCGGGAGTTTACAATGAGCAGTTCTTC.

This clonotype was counted between two and nine times. J is TRBJ1-1 and V is TRBV5-1; D unresolved. V lost 5 bases to trimming and J lost 4 bases, with 12 bases between them. Germline CDR1 is SGHRS and CDR2 is YFSETQ. The length of the CDR3 is 13 residues. The CDR3 protein is CASRLNTITEAFF. CDR3 bases: TGCGCCAGCAGGCTCAATACTATCACTGAAGCTTTCTTT. The full variable domain, completed using reference TRBV5-1 and TRBJ1-1, is KAGVTQTPRYLIKTRGQQVTLSCSPISGHRSVSWYQQTPGQGLQFLFEYFSETQRNKGNFPGRFSGRQFSNSRSEMNVSTLELGDSALYLCASRLNTITEAFFGQGTRLTVV.

The sample holds a few counts of this clonotype. The rearrangement uses TRBV18 and TRBJ2-7; D unclear. Trimming took 6 bases from V and 9 from J, leaving 12 bases between them. Germline assignment: CDR1 KGHSH and CDR2 LQKENI. This CDR3 has 11 residues. CDR3 in DNA: TGTGCCAGCTCGGGCGATGCTGCGCAGTACTTC. Amino acids: CASSGDAAQYF.

This clonotype came up many times. The chain couples TRBV24-1 to TRBJ2-5; TRBD2 is a possible D gene (6 bases). Trimming took 9 bases from V and 4 from J, leaving 11 bases between them. The CDR3 runs to 12 residues. CDR1 KGHDR and CDR2 SFDVKD come from the germline V gene. The CDR3 DNA sequence: TGTGCCACCGGGCGGGACGGAGAGACCCAGTACTTC. This codes for CATGRDGETQYF.

This clonotype was observed many times. The V gene is TRBV7-9, the J gene TRBJ2-7; no definite D call. The CDR3 spans 13 residues. V lost 5 bases to trimming and J lost 2 bases, with 10 bases between them. Germline V gene lookup returns CDR1 SEHNR and CDR2 FQNEAQ (reference sequence). The CDR3 loop is CASSADKAYEQYF. The DNA of the CDR3 is TGTGCCAGCAGCGCCGACAAGGCCTACGAGCAGTACTTC. Supplemented by reference TRBV7-9 and TRBJ2-7, the full variable domain reads DTGVSQNPRHKITKRGQNVTFRCDPISEHNRLYWYRQTLGQGPEFLTYFQNEAQLEKSRLLSDRFSAERPKGSFSTLEIQRTEQGDSAMYLCASSADKAYEQYFGPGTRLTVT.

This clonotype was seen a few times. The chain combines TRBV5-1 with TRBJ2-3; 7 bases match TRBD2. V lost 0 bases and J lost 3; bases outside the gene matches: 7. The CDR3 consists of 16 residues. The germline V gene has CDR1 SGHRS and CDR2 YFSETQ. This chain's CDR3 is CASSLVVGGGTDTQYF. CDR3 DNA sequence: TGCGCCAGCAGCTTGGTGGTGGGGGGGGGTACAGATACGCAGTATTTT.

Ten or more counts support this clonotype. The rearrangement joins TRBV5-5 to TRBJ1-3, with 11 bases aligning to TRBD1. The germline CDR1 and CDR2 sequences are SGHKS and YYEKEE (reference sequence). V lost 4 bases and J lost 4; bases outside the gene matches: 4. The CDR3 is made up of 15 amino acids. CDR3 sequence reads: CASSPGQGVGNTIYF. The CDR3 DNA sequence: TGTGCCAGCAGCCCGGGACAGGGGGTCGGAAACACCATATATTTT.

Regarding this clonotype: This may be a read error, as it is one base from a much larger clone. V is TRBV11-3 and J is TRBJ2-5; D unresolved. The CDR3 spans 13 residues. V dropped 5 bases and J dropped 5 bases, with 12 bases sitting between them. The V gene's germline CDR1 is SGHNT and CDR2 YENEEA. The CDR3 coding sequence is TGTGCCAGCAGCCTCATGGGGTCGGAGACCCAGTACTTC. Protein product: CASSLMGSETQYF.

This clonotype occurred many times. CDR3: CAWSRQGQGSNQPQHF. The CDR3 nucleotides are TGTGCCTGGAGTCGACAGGGTCAGGGCAGCAATCAGCCCCAGCATTTT. This chain joins TRBV30 and TRBJ1-5, with 7 bases aligning to TRBD1. Germline CDR1 reads GTSNPN; CDR2 reads SVGIG (reference sequence). The ends lost 2 bases at V and 1 base at J; junction bases unmatched: 8. CDR3 length: 16 amino acids.

This clonotype was recorded a few times. The chain carries TRBV12-3 or TRBV12-4 and TRBJ2-7, with 11 bases fitting TRBD1. V was pared by 6 bases and J by 2 bases, with 3 bases of the junction left unmatched. The CDR3 runs to 14 residues. The DNA for the CDR3 is TGTGCCAGCAGCGCGGACAGGGGGCCCTACGAGCAGTACTTC. Its protein product is CASSADRGPYEQYF.

This clonotype was seen only a few times. This chain connects TRBV24-1 to TRBJ2-5; D could derive from TRBD1 or TRBD2 (6 bases each). Trimming removed 4 bases at V and 4 bases at J, with 9 bases between. This CDR3 has 13 amino acids. Germline V gives CDR1 KGHDR, CDR2 SFDVKD. The CDR3 is CATSEGGGETQYF. CDR3 nucleotides: TGTGCCACCAGTGAAGGAGGGGGAGAGACCCAGTACTTC.

This clonotype was observed at least ten times. The chain links TRBV3-1 to TRBJ2-7; 10 nucleotides align to TRBD2. J was trimmed by 5 bases and V by 1 base; bases with no gene match: 8. The CDR3 totals 16 residues. CDR1 is LGHDT and CDR2 is YNNKEL in the germline V gene (reference sequence). CDR3 sequence reads: CASSQVGPGTSDEQYF. DNA of the CDR3: TGTGCCAGCAGCCAAGTGGGTCCCGGGACTAGCGACGAGCAGTACTTC.

The chain uses TRBV9 and TRBJ2-1; D is undetermined. V lost 0 bases to trimming and J lost 4 bases, with 8 bases between them. Germline V gene lookup returns CDR1 SGDLS and CDR2 YYNGEE. The CDR3 contains 14 residues. The CDR3: CASSVEAIYNEQFF. Here the CDR3 DNA reads TGTGCCAGCAGCGTAGAGGCAATTTACAATGAGCAGTTCTTC.

The chain has TRBV15 and TRBJ1-1; 11 nucleotides line up with TRBD1. CDR3 length equals 16 residues. CDR1 is LNHNV and CDR2 is YYDKDF in the germline V gene (reference sequence). J lost 4 bases, V lost 6 bases, and 10 bases had no gene match. The CDR3 coding sequence is TGTGCCACCAGACCCACGGACAGGGGGCGACGCACTGAAGCTTTCTTT. Translation: CATRPTDRGRRTEAFF.

V usage is TRBV5-1 and J usage is TRBJ2-1; TRBD2 matches 15 bases. V dropped 4 bases and J dropped 8; count of bases not matched to a gene: 10. CDR3 length: 17 amino acids. From germline, CDR1 is SGHRS and CDR2 YFSETQ. As DNA, the CDR3 is TGCGCCAGCAGCAGCCAAGGGACTAGCGGGGGGATGGATGAGCAGTTCTTC. Protein sequence: CASSSQGTSGGMDEQFF.

The genes are TRBV14 and TRBJ2-1, with 11 nucleotides matching TRBD2. CDR1 is SGHDN, CDR2 FVKESK, per germline. V gave up 3 bases and J gave up 9 bases; unmatched junction bases: 10. The CDR3 is made up of 16 amino acids. The CDR3 reads CASSHRRLAGMSEQFF. CDR3 nucleotide sequence: TGTGCCAGCAGCCATAGGCGACTAGCGGGAATGAGTGAGCAGTTCTTC.